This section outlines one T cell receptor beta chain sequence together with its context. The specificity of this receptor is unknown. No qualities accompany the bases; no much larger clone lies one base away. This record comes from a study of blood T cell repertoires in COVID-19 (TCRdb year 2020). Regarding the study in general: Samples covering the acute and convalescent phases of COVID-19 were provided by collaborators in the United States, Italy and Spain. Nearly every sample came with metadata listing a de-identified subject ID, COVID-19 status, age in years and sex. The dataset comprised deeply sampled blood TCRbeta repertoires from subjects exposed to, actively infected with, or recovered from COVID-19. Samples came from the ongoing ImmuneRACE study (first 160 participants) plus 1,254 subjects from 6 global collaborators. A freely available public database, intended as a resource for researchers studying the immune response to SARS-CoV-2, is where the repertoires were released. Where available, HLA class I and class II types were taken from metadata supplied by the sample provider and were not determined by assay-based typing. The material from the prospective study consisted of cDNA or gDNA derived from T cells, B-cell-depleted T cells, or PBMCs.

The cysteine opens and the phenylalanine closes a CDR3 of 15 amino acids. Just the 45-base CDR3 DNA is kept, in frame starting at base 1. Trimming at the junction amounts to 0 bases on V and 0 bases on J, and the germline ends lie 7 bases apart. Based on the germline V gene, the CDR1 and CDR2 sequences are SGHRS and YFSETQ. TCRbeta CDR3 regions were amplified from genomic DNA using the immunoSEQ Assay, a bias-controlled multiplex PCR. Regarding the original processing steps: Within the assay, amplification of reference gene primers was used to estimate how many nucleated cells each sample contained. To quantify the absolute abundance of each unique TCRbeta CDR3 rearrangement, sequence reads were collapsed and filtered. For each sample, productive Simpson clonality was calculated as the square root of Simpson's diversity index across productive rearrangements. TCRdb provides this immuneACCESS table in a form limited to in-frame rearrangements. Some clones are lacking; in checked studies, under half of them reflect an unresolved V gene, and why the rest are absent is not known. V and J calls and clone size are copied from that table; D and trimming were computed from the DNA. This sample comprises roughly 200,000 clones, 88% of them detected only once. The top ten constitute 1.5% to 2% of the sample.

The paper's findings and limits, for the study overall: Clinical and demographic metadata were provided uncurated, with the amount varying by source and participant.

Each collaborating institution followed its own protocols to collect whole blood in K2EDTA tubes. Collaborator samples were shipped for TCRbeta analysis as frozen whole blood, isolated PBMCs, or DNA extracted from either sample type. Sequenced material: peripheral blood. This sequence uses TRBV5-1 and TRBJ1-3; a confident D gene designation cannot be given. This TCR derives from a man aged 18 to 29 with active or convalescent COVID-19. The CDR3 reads CASSLDSVSGNTIYF. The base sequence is TGCGCCAGCAGCTTGGATTCGGTCTCTGGAAACACCATATATTTT.